The T cell receptor beta chain described here comes from a study of blood T cell repertoires in COVID-19. This clone was detected only once. Libraries were prepared by immunoSEQ multiplex PCR; TCRdb keeps only in-frame clonotypes and omits some of them. The table has 90,000 to 150,000 clones, 80% to 90% seen once. The germline gives CDR1 SGHNT, CDR2 YENEEA. There are 13 residues in the CDR3. Trimming at V came to 0 bases and at J to 6 bases, leaving 1 base not matched to a gene. The sequenced sample consisted of peripheral blood. V usage is TRBV11-3 and J usage is TRBJ1-1, with 7 nucleotides matching TRBD1. This receptor was taken from a man aged 65 to 85 who had recovered from COVID-19. The CDR3 loop is CASSLEGGPEAFF. DNA for the CDR3: TGTGCCAGCAGCTTAGAAGGGGGCCCTGAAGCTTTCTTT.